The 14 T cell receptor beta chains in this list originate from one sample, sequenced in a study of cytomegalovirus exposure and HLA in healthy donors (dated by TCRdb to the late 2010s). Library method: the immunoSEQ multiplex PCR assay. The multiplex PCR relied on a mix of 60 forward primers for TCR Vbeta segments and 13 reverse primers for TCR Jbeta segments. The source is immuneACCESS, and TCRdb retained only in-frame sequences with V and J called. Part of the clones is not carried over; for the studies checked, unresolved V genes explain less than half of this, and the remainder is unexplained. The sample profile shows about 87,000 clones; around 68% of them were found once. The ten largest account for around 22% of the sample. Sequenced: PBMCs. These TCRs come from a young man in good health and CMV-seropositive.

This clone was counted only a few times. The chain's CDR3 is CASSWEGRVGETQYF. CDR3 DNA sequence: TGTGCCAGCAGCTGGGAGGGCAGGGTGGGTGAGACCCAGTACTTC. The V gene is TRBV5-6, the J gene TRBJ2-5; TRBD2 matches 7 bases. V lost 3 bases and J lost 5; bases outside the gene matches: 10. From germline, CDR1 is SGHDT and CDR2 YYEEEE. CDR3 length: 15 residues.

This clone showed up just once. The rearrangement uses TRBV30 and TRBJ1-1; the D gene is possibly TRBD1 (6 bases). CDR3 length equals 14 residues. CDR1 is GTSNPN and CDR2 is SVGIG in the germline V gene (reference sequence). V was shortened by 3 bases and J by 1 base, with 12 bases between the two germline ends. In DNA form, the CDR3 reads TGTGCCTGGAGCACAGGGAATACGAACACTGAAGCTTTCTTT. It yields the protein CAWSTGNTNTEAFF. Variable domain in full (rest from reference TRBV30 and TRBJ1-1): SQTIHQWPATLVQPVGSPLSLECTVEGTSNPNLYWYRQAAGRGLQLLFYSVGIGQISSEVPQNLSASRPQDRQFILSSKKLLLSDSGFYLCAWSTGNTNTEAFFGQGTRLTVV.

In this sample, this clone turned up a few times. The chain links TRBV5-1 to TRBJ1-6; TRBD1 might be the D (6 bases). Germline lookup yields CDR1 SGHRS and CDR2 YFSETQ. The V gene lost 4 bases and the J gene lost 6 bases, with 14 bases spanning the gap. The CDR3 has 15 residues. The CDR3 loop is CASSVEAGVNSPLHF. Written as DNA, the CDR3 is TGCGCCAGCAGCGTGGAGGCAGGGGTTAATTCACCCCTCCACTTT.

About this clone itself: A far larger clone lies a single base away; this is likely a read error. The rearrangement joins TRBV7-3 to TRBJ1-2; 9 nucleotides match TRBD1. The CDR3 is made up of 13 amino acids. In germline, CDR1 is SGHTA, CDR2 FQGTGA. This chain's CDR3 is CASSLYRGLGYPF. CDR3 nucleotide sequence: TGTGCCAGCAGCTTATACAGGGGGCTTGGCTACCCCTTC.

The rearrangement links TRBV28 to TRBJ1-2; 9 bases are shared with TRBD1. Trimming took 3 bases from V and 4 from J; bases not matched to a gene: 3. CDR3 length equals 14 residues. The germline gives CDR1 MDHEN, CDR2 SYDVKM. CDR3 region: CASSFGTGSYGYTF. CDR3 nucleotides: TGTGCCAGCAGTTTTGGGACAGGGAGCTATGGCTACACCTTC.

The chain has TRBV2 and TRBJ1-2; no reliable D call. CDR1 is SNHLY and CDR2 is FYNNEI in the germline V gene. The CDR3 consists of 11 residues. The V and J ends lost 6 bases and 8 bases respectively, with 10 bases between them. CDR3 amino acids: CASRGGKGYTF. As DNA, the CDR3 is TGTGCCAGCAGAGGAGGGAAAGGCTACACCTTC.

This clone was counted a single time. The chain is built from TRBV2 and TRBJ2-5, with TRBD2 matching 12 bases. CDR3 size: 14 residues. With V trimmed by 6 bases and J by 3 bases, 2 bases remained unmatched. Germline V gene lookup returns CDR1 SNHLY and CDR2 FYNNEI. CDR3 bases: TGTGCCAGCAGGCGGACTAGCGGGGAAGAGACCCAGTACTTC. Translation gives CASRRTSGEETQYF.

For the CDR3, the DNA is TGTGCCAGCAGCTTGGCCGGGAGTCACGATGAGCAGTTCTTC. Protein product: CASSLAGSHDEQFF. The chain carries TRBV5-4 and TRBJ2-1; D possibly corresponds to TRBD2 (6 bases). The CDR3 has 14 residues. The germline CDR1 and CDR2 sequences are SGHNT and YYREEE (reference sequence). V was pared by 0 bases and J by 8 bases, with 12 bases between.

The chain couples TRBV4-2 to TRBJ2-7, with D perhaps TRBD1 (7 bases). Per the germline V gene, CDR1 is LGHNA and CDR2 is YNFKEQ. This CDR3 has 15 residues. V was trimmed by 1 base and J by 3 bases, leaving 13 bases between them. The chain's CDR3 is CASSQAQGGGYEQYF. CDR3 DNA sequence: TGTGCCAGCAGCCAAGCGCAGGGGGGTGGCTACGAGCAGTACTTC.

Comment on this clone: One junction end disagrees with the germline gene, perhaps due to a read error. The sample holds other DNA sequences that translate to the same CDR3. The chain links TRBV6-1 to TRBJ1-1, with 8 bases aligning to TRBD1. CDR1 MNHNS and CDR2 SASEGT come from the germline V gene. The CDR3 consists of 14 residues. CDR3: CASIRDRGRTEAFF. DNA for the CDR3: TGTGCCAGCATCAGAGACAGGGGAAGGACTGAAGCTTTCTTC.

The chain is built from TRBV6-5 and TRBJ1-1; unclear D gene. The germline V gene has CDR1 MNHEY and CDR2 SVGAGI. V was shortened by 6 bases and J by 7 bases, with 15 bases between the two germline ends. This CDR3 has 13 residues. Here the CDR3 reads CASSISLIDEAFF. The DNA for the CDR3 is TGTGCCAGCAGCATATCCCTCATAGATGAAGCTTTCTTT.

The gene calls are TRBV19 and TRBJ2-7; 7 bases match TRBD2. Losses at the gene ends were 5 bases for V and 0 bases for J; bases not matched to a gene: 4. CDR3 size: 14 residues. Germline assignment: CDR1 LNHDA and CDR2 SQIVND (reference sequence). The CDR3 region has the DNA TGTGCCAGTAGTTTCGGCGGGAGCTCCTACGAGCAGTACTTC. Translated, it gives CASSFGGSSYEQYF. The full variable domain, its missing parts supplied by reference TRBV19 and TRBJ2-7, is DGGITQSPKYLFRKEGQNVTLSCEQNLNHDAMYWYRQDPGQGLRLIYYSQIVNDFQKGDIAEGYSVSREKKESFPLTVTSAQKNPTAFYLCASSFGGSSYEQYFGPGTRLTVT.

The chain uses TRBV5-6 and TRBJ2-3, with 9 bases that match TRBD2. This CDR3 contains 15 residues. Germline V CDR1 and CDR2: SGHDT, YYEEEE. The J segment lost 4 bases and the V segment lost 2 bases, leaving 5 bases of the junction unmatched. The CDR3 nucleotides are TGTGCCAGCAGCTTCAGCGCGGGAGGGCCAGATACGCAGTATTTT. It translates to CASSFSAGGPDTQYF.

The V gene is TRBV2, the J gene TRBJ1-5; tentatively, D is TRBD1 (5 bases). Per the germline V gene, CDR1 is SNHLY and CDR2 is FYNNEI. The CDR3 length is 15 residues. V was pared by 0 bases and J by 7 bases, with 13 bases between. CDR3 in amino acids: CASSEAGQGSQPQHF. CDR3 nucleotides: TGTGCCAGCAGTGAAGCAGGGCAGGGAAGCCAGCCCCAGCATTTT.